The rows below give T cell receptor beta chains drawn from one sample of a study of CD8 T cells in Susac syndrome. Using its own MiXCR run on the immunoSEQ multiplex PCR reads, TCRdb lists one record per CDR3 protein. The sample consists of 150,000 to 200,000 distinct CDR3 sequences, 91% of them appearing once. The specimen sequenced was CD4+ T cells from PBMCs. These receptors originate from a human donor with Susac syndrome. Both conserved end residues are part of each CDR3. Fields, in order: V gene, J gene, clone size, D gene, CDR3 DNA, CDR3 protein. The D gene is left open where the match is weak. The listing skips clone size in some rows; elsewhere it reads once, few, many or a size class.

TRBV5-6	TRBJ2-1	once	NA	TGTGCCAGCAGCTTCGTAGCTGGGGGTGAGCAGTTCTTC	CASSFVAGGEQFF
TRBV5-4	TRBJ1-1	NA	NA	TGTGCCAGCAGCTTTTCCGGGACCTTTGTGGCTTTCTTT	CASSFSGTFVAFF
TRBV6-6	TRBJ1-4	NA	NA	TGTGCCAGCAGTTACGGGGGGGGTAATGAAAAACTGTTTTTT	CASSYGGGNEKLFF
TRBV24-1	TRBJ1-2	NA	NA	TGTGCCACCTGTTATAGGGAAGGCTATGGCTACACCTTC	CATCYREGYGYTF
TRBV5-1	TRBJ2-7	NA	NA	TGTGCCAGCAGCTTAGGGACCTACGAGCAGTACTTC	CASSLGTYEQYF
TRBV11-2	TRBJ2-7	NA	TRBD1	TGTGCCAGCAGCTTAGGATCTGCCGGGACAGCCCGCTACGAGCAGTACTTC	CASSLGSAGTARYEQYF
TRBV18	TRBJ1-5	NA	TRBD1	TGTGCCAGCTCACCCCGGGACAGCCCCATTCAGCCCCAGCATTTT	CASSPRDSPIQPQHF
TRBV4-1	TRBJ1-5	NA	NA	TGCGCCAGCAGCCAAGATTTCCTTGGGGCGGGACGGTATAGCAATCAGCCCCAGCATTTT	CASSQDFLGAGRYSNQPQHF
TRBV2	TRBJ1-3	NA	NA	TGTGCCAGCAGTGCGACAGCTGTCTCTGGAAACACCATATATTTT	CASSATAVSGNTIYF
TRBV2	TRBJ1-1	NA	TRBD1	TGTGCCAGCGGTAAGGGGGCATATGGTGAAGCTTTCTTT	CASGKGAYGEAFF
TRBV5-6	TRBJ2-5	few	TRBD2	TGTGCCAGCAGCAGGGGACTAGCGGTCGGGGAGACCCAGTACTTC	CASSRGLAVGETQYF
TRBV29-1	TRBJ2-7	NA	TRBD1	TGCAGCGTCGGGCGGCAGGGGGCTTCCTACGGGCAGTACTTC	CSVGRQGASYGQYF
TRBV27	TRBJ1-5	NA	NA	TGTGCCAGCAGGAGACAGCCAGAACAGCCCCAGCATTTT	CASRRQPEQPQHF
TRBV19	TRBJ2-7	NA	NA	TGTGCCAGTAGTATAGATGGAGCAGGGAGCTCCTACGAGCAGTACTTC	CASSIDGAGSSYEQYF
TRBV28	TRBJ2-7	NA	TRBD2	TGTGCCAGCAGCTTCTCGGCGGGAGGATCCTACGAGCAGTACTTC	CASSFSAGGSYEQYF
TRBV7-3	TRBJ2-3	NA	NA	TGTGCCAGCAGCTTAAGACGGACCACAGATACGCAGTATTTT	CASSLRRTTDTQYF
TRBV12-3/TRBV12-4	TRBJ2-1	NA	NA	TGTGCCAGCAGTTTAAGGAGGAGAGACAATGAGCAGTTCTTC	CASSLRRRDNEQFF
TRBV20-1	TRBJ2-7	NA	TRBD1	TGCAGTGCTAGAGCTCTACAGGGGGCAAGTCACGAGCAGTACTTC	CSARALQGASHEQYF
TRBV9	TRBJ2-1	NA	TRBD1	TGTGCCAGCAGCGCCCGGGACAGAACCAACAATGAGCAGTTCTTC	CASSARDRTNNEQFF
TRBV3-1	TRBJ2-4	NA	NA	TGTGCCAGCAGCCCAACCCTGGACAGAGTAAACATTCAGTACTTC	CASSPTLDRVNIQYF
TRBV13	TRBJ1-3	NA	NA	TGTGCCAGCGGCCGCGGGCAGGGTATGTCCTCTGGAAACACCATATATTTT	CASGRGQGMSSGNTIYF
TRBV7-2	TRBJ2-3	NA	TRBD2	TGTGCCAGCAGCTTAGTACTAGCGGGGACTAGCACAGATACGCAGTATTTT	CASSLVLAGTSTDTQYF
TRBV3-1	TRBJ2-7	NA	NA	TGTGCCAGCAGCCAAGCCTCAGGTGGCAGGGCAGCTCGCGAGCAGTACTTC	CASSQASGGRAAREQYF
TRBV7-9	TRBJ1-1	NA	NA	TGTGCCAGCAGCCCAGGGAGCACTGAAGCTTTCTTT	CASSPGSTEAFF
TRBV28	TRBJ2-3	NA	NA	TGTGCCAGCAGTTTAATCCTAACGAGGGGGGCTAGCGGCCGCACAGATACGCAGTATTTT	CASSLILTRGASGRTDTQYF
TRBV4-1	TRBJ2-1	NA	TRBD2	TGCGCCAGCAGCCAACGAGCGGGGGGCCCCATAAGGAGCTCCTACAATGAGCAGTTCTTC	CASSQRAGGPIRSSYNEQFF
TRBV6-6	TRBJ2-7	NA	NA	TGTGCCAGCAGTTCTGCGGAGAGAAACTCGGGTGTGCAGTACTTC	CASSSAERNSGVQYF
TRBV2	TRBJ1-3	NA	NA	TGTGCCAGCAGTGACGCCAGGGGAAGTTGGAACACCATATATTTT	CASSDARGSWNTIYF
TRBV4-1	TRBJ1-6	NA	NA	TGCGCCAGCAGCCAAGATAAATACAGGAGACCCGTTTCACCCCTCCACTTT	CASSQDKYRRPVSPLHF
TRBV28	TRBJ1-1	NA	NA	TGTGCCAGCAGTTTAGAAAAATTGGCCCGGGGCAAAGCTTTCTTT	CASSLEKLARGKAFF
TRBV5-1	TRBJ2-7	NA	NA	TGCGCCAGCAGCTTGGAGCGACCAGAGTACGAGCAGTACTTC	CASSLERPEYEQYF
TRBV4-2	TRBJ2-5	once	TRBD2	TGTGCCAGCAGCCAAGAGACTAGCGTCCAAGAGACCCAGTACTTC	CASSQETSVQETQYF
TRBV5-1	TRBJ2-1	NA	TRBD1	TGCGCCAGCAGCTTGGGTGACAGGGGGAGGAATGAGCAGTTCTTC	CASSLGDRGRNEQFF
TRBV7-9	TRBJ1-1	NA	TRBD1	TGTGCCAGCAGCTCATTCCAGGGGGAAGGTGTCACTGAAGCTTTCTTT	CASSSFQGEGVTEAFF
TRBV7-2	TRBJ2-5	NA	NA	TGTGCCAGCAGCCCCCGGCTGACAGGACAAGAGACCCAGTACTTC	CASSPRLTGQETQYF
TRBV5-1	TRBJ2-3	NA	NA	TGCGCCAGCCGCCCTTGGGGAGCCCCCACAGATACGCAGTATTTT	CASRPWGAPTDTQYF
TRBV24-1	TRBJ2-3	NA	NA	TGTGCCACCAGTGATTCGGCATCTAAAACACAAATACGAGCAGATACGCAGTATTTT	CATSDSASKTQIRADTQYF
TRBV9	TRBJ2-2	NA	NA	TGTGCCAGCAGCGTAGGTCAGGGGGGCACCGGGGAGCTGTTTTTT	CASSVGQGGTGELFF
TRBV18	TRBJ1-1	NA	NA	TGTGCCAGCTCACCATCAGGGCTGAACACTGAAGCTTTCTTT	CASSPSGLNTEAFF
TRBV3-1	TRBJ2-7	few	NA	TGTGCCAGCAGCCAAGCGGGTGCCAGCGACCTCTCCTACGAGCAGTACTTC	CASSQAGASDLSYEQYF
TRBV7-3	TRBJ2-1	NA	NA	TGTGCCAGCAGCCAAAGCGCGGGGCATGAGCAGTTCTTC	CASSQSAGHEQFF
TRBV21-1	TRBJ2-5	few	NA	TGTGCCAGCAGCAAAGCGCTAGATCCAGGGAAAGAGACCCAGTACTTC	CASSKALDPGKETQYF
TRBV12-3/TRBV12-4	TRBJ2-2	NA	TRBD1	TGTGCCAGCAGCGTTAGACAGGGAAACACCGGGGAGCTGTTTTTT	CASSVRQGNTGELFF
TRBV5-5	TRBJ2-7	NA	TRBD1	TGTGCCAGCAGCTTGCAGCGACAGGGGCCTTACGAGCAGTACTTC	CASSLQRQGPYEQYF
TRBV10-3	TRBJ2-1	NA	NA	TGTGCCATCAGGGAGAACAATGAGCAGTTCTTC	CAIRENNEQFF
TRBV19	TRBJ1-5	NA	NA	TGTGCCAGTAGTATCGCTTATAGCAATCAGCCCCAGCATTTT	CASSIAYSNQPQHF
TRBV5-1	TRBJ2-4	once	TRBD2	TGCGCCAGCAGCTGGCGGGAGGCCTCCAAAAACATTCAGTACTTC	CASSWREASKNIQYF
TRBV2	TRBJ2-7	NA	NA	TGTGCCAGCATGGTAACCACTGGCTACGAGCAGTACTTC	CASMVTTGYEQYF
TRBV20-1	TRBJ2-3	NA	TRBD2	TGCAGTGCTAGAGATTGGAGCGGGGGACCAGATACGCAGTATTTT	CSARDWSGGPDTQYF
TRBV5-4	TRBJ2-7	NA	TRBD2	TGTGCCAGCAGCCTTGGGGGGACTAGCGGGAACGAGCAGTACTTC	CASSLGGTSGNEQYF
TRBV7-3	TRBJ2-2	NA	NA	TGTGCCAGCAGTACGACAGGGAACACCGGGGAGCTGTTTTTT	CASSTTGNTGELFF
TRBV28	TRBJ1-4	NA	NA	TGTGCCAGCAGTTCCCTAGAAACTAATGAAAAACTGTTTTTT	CASSSLETNEKLFF
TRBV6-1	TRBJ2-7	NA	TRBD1	TGTGCCAGCAGCCGAGAGGGACAGTTCTCCTACGAGCAGTACTTC	CASSREGQFSYEQYF